Listed below are T cell receptor beta chains from one sample, sequenced in a study of blood T cell repertoires in COVID-19. Data came from immunoSEQ multiplex PCR; TCRdb stores just in-frame clones and leaves some out. The table records some 200,000 clones, over 75% of them present only once. Source material: peripheral blood. Receptor source: a woman between 65 and 79 years old with COVID-19, enrolled during active disease. CDR3s include the opening cysteine and the closing phenylalanine or tryptophan. Size is omitted from some rows. Given values are once, few, many or a class for expanded clones.

CDR3aa: CASSQVEGGSTEAFF; abundance: NA; v_gene: TRBV4-1
CDR3aa: CASSPKLAGGQETQYF; abundance: NA; v_gene: TRBV18
CDR3aa: CASRRQGARTEAFF; abundance: NA; v_gene: TRBV5-4
CDR3aa: CASSPLRGTGTEAFF; abundance: NA; v_gene: TRBV18
CDR3aa: CASSSLNRGRLNQPQHF; abundance: NA; v_gene: TRBV19
CDR3aa: CASSFLSASTDTQYF; abundance: NA; v_gene: TRBV7-3
CDR3aa: CASSSGTSGGLVKNIQYF; abundance: few; v_gene: TRBV6-2/TRBV6-3
CDR3aa: CASMVDWNSGGYTF; abundance: NA; v_gene: TRBV5-1
CDR3aa: CASSYGQGFNYGYTF; abundance: NA; v_gene: TRBV6-2/TRBV6-3
CDR3aa: CARDRYGYTF; abundance: NA; v_gene: TRBV6-4
CDR3aa: CASSLLGGRRQETQYF; abundance: NA; v_gene: TRBV5-1
CDR3aa: CASSQGDREEAEAFF; abundance: NA; v_gene: TRBV4-2
CDR3aa: CASSLTTALTEAFF; abundance: NA; v_gene: TRBV7-2
CDR3aa: CASSLPDRAYGYTF; abundance: NA; v_gene: TRBV9
CDR3aa: CAWSGTGYEQYF; abundance: NA; v_gene: TRBV30
CDR3aa: CASSFRGPDPSSTDTQYF; abundance: NA; v_gene: TRBV5-1
CDR3aa: CASTDRGYSNTEAFF; abundance: NA; v_gene: TRBV5-1
CDR3aa: CASSLDTGRNTIYF; abundance: NA; v_gene: TRBV5-1
CDR3aa: CASSPASRGQLNTEAFF; abundance: few; v_gene: TRBV7-2
CDR3aa: CASSVWTGAEQYF; abundance: NA; v_gene: TRBV12-3/TRBV12-4
CDR3aa: CASSPQNTGELFF; abundance: few; v_gene: TRBV7-3
CDR3aa: CASSLGTTSGGATDTQYF; abundance: NA; v_gene: TRBV5-8
CDR3aa: CASSWGTGVYEQYF; abundance: NA; v_gene: TRBV5-4
CDR3aa: CSASLSGGVYGYTF; abundance: NA; v_gene: TRBV20-1
CDR3aa: CASSQDSGGKREAFF; abundance: NA; v_gene: TRBV3-1/TRBV3-2
CDR3aa: CASSWTGNTEAFF; abundance: NA; v_gene: TRBV11-2
CDR3aa: CASSLSSQGNQPQHF; abundance: NA; v_gene: TRBV19
CDR3aa: CASGLSGVGGEETQYF; abundance: NA; v_gene: TRBV12-5
CDR3aa: CASTRNGRTNEKLFF; abundance: once; v_gene: TRBV5-1
CDR3aa: CASSQGFRGRAGEQYF; abundance: NA; v_gene: TRBV4-2
CDR3aa: CAWRTMDRPYNEQFF; abundance: NA; v_gene: TRBV30
CDR3aa: CASRRAGINQPQHF; abundance: NA; v_gene: TRBV6-5
CDR3aa: CASSPSGPLNEQFF; abundance: NA; v_gene: TRBV6-2/TRBV6-3
CDR3aa: CASSLEIATEQYF; abundance: NA; v_gene: TRBV7-6
CDR3aa: CASSSAGFYNSPLHF; abundance: few; v_gene: TRBV7-2
CDR3aa: CASSAAPGGNNEQFF; abundance: NA; v_gene: TRBV7-7
CDR3aa: CASTPGILGFYGYTF; abundance: NA; v_gene: TRBV5-4
CDR3aa: CAISGQGGRNTEAFF; abundance: NA; v_gene: TRBV10-3
CDR3aa: CASSQDFRTSGDNEQFF; abundance: once; v_gene: TRBV3-1/TRBV3-2
CDR3aa: CASSETGSGYTF; abundance: few; v_gene: TRBV19
CDR3aa: CASSLEAGVYNEQFF; abundance: NA; v_gene: TRBV5-1
CDR3aa: CASSLGGRTGELFF; abundance: NA; v_gene: TRBV3-1/TRBV3-2
CDR3aa: CASSKIPRGEQFF; abundance: once; v_gene: TRBV6-5
CDR3aa: CASSSADRGIHEQYF; abundance: NA; v_gene: TRBV6-2/TRBV6-3
CDR3aa: CASSVTGQGAYNEQFF; abundance: NA; v_gene: TRBV3-1/TRBV3-2
CDR3aa: CASSHRQGGPYEQYF; abundance: NA; v_gene: TRBV4-3
CDR3aa: CATNGGNTEAFF; abundance: NA; v_gene: TRBV19
CDR3aa: CASSQEGTFGNTIYF; abundance: NA; v_gene: TRBV4-1
CDR3aa: CASSLVGQGNTEAFF; abundance: NA; v_gene: TRBV5-1
CDR3aa: CASSISTGGSITEAFF; abundance: NA; v_gene: TRBV19
CDR3aa: CASSREIAKNIQYF; abundance: NA; v_gene: TRBV14
CDR3aa: CAISESSGGSGELFF; abundance: NA; v_gene: TRBV10-3
CDR3aa: CASSLGVASGSRRRETQYF; abundance: few; v_gene: TRBV13